The clone carrying this TCR beta chain has a count of ten or more. Antigen specificity is unknown. These data belong to a study of CD8 T cells in ankylosing spondylitis. V shed 3 bases and J 6 bases; nucleotides not matched to a gene: 12. The CDR3 loop spans 16 amino acids. Per the germline V gene, CDR1 is SGHRS and CDR2 is YFSETQ. TCRdb reprocessed the 5' RACE reads with MiXCR, giving one entry per CDR3 protein. The repertoire consists of about 300,000 distinct CDR3 sequences, with roughly 12% occurring once and the leading ten covering roughly 9.2%. Study outcomes and limitations: Several of the motif variants were reported before in synovial fluid and blood from reactive arthritis.

Sequencing was done on a sample of blood, either unsorted or a sorted T cell fraction (not recorded which). The chain carries TRBV5-1 and TRBJ2-1; 7 nucleotides line up with TRBD1. The sequence was obtained from a female donor with ankylosing spondylitis or in good health (not recorded which). The CDR3 region has the DNA TGCGCCAGCAGCTCGGATAGACAGGGTTTGGGCAATGAGCAGTTCTTC. Its protein product is CASSSDRQGLGNEQFF.